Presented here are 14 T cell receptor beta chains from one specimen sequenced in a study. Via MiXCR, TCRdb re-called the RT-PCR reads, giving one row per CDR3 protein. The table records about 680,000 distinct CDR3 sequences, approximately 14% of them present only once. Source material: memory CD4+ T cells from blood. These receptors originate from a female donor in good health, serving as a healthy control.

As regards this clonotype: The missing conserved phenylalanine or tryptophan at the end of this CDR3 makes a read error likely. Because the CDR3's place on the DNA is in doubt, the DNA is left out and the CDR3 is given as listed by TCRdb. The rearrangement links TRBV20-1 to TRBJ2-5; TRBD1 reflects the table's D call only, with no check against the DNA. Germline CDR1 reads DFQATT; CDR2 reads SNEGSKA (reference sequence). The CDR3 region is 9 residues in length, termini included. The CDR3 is CSARGQGNT.

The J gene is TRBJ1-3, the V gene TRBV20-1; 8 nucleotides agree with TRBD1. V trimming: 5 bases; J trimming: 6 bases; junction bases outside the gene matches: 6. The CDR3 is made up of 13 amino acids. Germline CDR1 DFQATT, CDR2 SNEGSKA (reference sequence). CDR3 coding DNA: TGCAGTGCTTGGGACAGGTCAACAAACACCATATATTTT. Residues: CSAWDRSTNTIYF.

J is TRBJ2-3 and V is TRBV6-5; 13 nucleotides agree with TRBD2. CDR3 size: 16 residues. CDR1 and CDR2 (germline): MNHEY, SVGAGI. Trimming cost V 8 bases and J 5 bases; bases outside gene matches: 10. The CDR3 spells CASRSGLAGALDTQYF. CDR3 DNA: TGTGCCAGCCGGAGCGGACTAGCGGGGGCCCTAGATACGCAGTATTTT.

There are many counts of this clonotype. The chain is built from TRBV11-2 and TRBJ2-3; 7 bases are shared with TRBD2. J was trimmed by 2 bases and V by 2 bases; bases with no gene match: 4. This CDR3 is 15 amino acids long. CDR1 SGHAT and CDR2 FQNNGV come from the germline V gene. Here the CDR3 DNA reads TGTGCCAGCAGCTTATTTGCGGGGGTCACAGATACGCAGTATTTT. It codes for CASSLFAGVTDTQYF.

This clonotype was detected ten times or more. CDR3 sequence (DNA): TGTGCCATCAGTGGCGGACAGGTCCTTGAAGCTTTCTTT. Amino acids: CAISGGQVLEAFF. The chain is built from TRBV10-3 and TRBJ1-1; 7 nucleotides align to TRBD1. V lost 4 bases and J lost 7; bases outside the gene matches: 6. From germline, CDR1 is ENHRY and CDR2 SYGVKD. The CDR3 contains 13 residues.

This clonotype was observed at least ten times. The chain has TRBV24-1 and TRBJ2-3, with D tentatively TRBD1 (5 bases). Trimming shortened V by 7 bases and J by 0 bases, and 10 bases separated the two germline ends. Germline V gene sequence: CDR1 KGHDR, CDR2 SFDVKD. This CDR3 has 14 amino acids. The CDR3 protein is CATRSRQSTDTQYF. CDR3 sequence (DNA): TGTGCCACCAGATCAAGACAGAGCACAGATACGCAGTATTTT.

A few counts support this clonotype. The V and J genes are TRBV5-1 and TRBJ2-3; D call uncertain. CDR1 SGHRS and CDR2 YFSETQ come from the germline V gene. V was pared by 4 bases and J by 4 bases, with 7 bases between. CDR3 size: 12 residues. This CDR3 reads CASSATPDTQYF. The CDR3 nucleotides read TGCGCCAGCAGCGCTACTCCAGATACGCAGTATTTT.

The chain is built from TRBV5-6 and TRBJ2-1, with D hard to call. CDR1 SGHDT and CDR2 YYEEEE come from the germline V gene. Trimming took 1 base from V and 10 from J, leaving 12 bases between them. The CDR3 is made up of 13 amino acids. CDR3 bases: TGTGCCAGCAGCTTGATGCGTGGCGTCGAGCAGTTCTTC. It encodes CASSLMRGVEQFF.

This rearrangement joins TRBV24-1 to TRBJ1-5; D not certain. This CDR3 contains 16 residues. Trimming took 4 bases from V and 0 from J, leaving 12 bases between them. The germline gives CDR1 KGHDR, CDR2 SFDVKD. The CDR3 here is CATSESAWGSNQPQHF. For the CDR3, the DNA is TGTGCCACCAGTGAATCGGCCTGGGGTAGCAATCAGCCCCAGCATTTT.

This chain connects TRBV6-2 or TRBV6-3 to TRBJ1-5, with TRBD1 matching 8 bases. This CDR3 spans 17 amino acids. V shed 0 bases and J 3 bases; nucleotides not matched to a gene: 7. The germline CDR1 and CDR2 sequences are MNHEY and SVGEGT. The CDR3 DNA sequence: TGTGCCAGCAGTTACTCCCCGACAGGGGCCCCCAATCAGCCCCAGCATTTT. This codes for CASSYSPTGAPNQPQHF.

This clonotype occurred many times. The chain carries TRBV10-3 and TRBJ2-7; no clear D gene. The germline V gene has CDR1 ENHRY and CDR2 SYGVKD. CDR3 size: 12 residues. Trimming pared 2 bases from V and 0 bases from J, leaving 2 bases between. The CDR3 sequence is CAISEDSYEQYF. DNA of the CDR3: TGTGCCATCAGTGAGGACTCCTACGAGCAGTACTTC.

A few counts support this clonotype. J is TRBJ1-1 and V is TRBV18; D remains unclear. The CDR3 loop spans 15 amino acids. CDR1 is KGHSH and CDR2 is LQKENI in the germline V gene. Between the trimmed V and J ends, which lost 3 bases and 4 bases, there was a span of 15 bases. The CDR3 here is CASSPRMPSGTEAFF. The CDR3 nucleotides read TGTGCCAGCTCACCTCGGATGCCGTCCGGCACTGAAGCTTTCTTT.

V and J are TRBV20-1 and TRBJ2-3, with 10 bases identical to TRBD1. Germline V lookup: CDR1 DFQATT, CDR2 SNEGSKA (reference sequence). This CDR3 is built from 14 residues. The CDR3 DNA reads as TGCATTGCGGAGCCGGGACAGGGGCCAGATACGCAGTATTTT. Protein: CIAEPGQGPDTQYF.

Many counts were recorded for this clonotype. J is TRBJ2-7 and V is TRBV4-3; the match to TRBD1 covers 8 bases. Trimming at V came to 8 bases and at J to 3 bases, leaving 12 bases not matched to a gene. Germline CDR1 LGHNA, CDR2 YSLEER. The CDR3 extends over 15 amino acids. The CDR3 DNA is TGCGCCAGCGCCGCCGCGGTAGGACAGGGCTACGAGCAGTACTTC. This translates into CASAAAVGQGYEQYF.